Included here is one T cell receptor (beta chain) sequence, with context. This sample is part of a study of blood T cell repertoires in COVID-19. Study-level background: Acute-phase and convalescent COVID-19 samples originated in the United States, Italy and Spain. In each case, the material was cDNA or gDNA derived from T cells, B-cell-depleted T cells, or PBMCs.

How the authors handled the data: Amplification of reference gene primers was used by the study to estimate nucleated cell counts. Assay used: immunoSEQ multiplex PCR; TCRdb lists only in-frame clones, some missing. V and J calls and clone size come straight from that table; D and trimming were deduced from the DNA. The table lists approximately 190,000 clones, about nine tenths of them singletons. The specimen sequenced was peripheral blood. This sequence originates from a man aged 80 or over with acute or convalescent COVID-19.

CDR3 protein: CASSSWDTGVNTEAFF. As DNA, the CDR3 is TGTGCCAGCAGCTCATGGGACACGGGCGTGAACACTGAAGCTTTCTTT. The gene calls are TRBV13 and TRBJ1-1; possibly TRBD1 for D (6 bases). Trimming shortened V by 4 bases and J by 0 bases, and 15 bases separated the two germline ends. The CDR3 is 16 residues long. Per the germline V gene, CDR1 is PRHDT and CDR2 is FYEKMQ (reference sequence). The full variable domain, with the rest looked up from reference TRBV13 and TRBJ1-1, is AAGVIQSPRHLIKEKRETATLKCYPIPRHDTVYWYQQGPGQDPQFLISFYEKMQSDKGSIPDRFSAQQFSDYHSELNMSSLELGDSALYFCASSSWDTGVNTEAFFGQGTRLTVV.